This T cell receptor beta chain was identified in a study of T-cell reconstitution after alpha-beta-depleted transplantation in children. Trimming removed 6 bases from V and 0 bases from J, with 12 bases in between. The CDR3 consists of 15 residues. Germline V gives CDR1 MDHEN, CDR2 SYDVKM. A library of TCRbeta sequences, prepared with unique molecular identifiers, was generated. TCRdb used MiXCR to reprocess the PCR reads, holding one entry per CDR3 protein. In the table there are some 350,000 distinct CDR3 sequences, about a tenth of which are singletons. The clonotype was recovered from a human donor who donated a stem cell graft to a child with acute lymphoblastic leukemia. The chain is built from TRBV28 and TRBJ2-4; perhaps TRBD1 as D (5 bases). Here the sequenced sample was PBMCs from the stem cell graft donor, taken from the stem cell graft. The CDR3 region has the DNA TGTGCCAGCAGCCCCCCACAGGCAGCCAAAAACATTCAGTACTTC. Protein: CASSPPQAAKNIQYF.